The 12 T cell receptor beta chains below were found in one sample sequenced in a study of PD-1 blockade in classical Hodgkin lymphoma. Relapses following autologous stem cell transplantation were seen in all patients, with brentuximab vedotin exposure varying. Magnetic depletion of unwanted cells isolated CD4+ T cells from thawed PBMCs. Clones were sequenced by immunoSEQ multiplex PCR, and TCRdb holds only the in-frame ones, with some missing. The sample gives fewer than 15,000 clones, 90% of which show up once; roughly 0.48% is in the top ten. This sample comprised CD4+ T cells from blood, obtained at baseline. Receptor source: a human donor with classical Hodgkin lymphoma.

The chain joins TRBV28 to TRBJ2-7, with D possibly TRBD2 on 7 matching bases. V lost 10 bases, J lost 4 bases, and 23 bases lay in between. The CDR3 consists of 15 residues. From germline, CDR1 is MDHEN and CDR2 SYDVKM. CDR3 sequence: CATHWGGADGYEQYF. Written as DNA, the CDR3 is TGTGCCACACATTGGGGGGGCGCAGACGGGTACGAGCAGTACTTC.

This chain uses TRBV5-1 with TRBJ2-1, with 14 nucleotides matching TRBD2. J lost 8 bases, V lost 4 bases, and 8 bases had no gene match. This CDR3 spans 16 amino acids. Looked up from germline, CDR1 is SGHRS and CDR2 is YFSETQ. The CDR3 loop is CASSLGLAGALDEQFF. The CDR3 bases are TGCGCCAGCAGCCTGGGACTAGCGGGAGCTCTGGATGAGCAGTTCTTC.

The chain couples TRBV10-2 to TRBJ2-5; 7 nucleotides match TRBD2. The CDR3 is 16 amino acids. With V trimmed by 0 bases and J by 2 bases, 6 bases remained unmatched. Germline V gives CDR1 WSHSY, CDR2 SAAADI. CDR3 coding DNA: TGCGCCAGCAGTGAGTCGCCAGCGGGGTTACAAGAGACCCAGTACTTC. Translation: CASSESPAGLQETQYF.

The chain recombines TRBV10-1 with TRBJ2-3; 10 nucleotides match TRBD1. Germline loops: CDR1 WNHNN, CDR2 SYGVQD (reference sequence). The CDR3 is 16 amino acids. V lost 5 bases and J lost 6; bases outside the gene matches: 11. The CDR3: CASSPVGTGVMDTQYF. In nucleotides, the CDR3 is TGCGCCAGCAGTCCAGTAGGGACAGGGGTCATGGATACGCAGTATTTT.

The V gene is TRBV7-2, the J gene TRBJ2-7, with TRBD1 as a possible D gene (6 bases). Trimming removed 7 bases at V and 2 bases at J, with 18 bases between. The germline CDR1 and CDR2 sequences are SGHTA and FQGNSA. This CDR3 is built from 15 residues. The chain's CDR3 is CASTTRGGKAYEQYF. CDR3 bases: TGTGCCAGCACCACCAGAGGGGGTAAGGCCTACGAGCAGTACTTC.

This chain connects TRBV6-1 to TRBJ2-1, with TRBD1 as a possible D gene (6 bases). Germline assignment: CDR1 MNHNS and CDR2 SASEGT. The CDR3 spans 14 residues. V gave up 3 bases and J gave up 10 bases, with 16 bases separating them. The chain's CDR3 is CASSDRTTTGEQFF. CDR3 bases: TGTGCCAGCAGTGACCGGACCACTACAGGGGAGCAGTTCTTC.

This chain uses TRBV5-6 with TRBJ2-5, with D possibly being TRBD2 (6 bases). Germline V lookup: CDR1 SGHDT, CDR2 YYEEEE. The CDR3 runs 13 residues. Trimming pared 2 bases from V and 3 bases from J, leaving 8 bases between. The CDR3 sequence is CASSLGGEETQYF. DNA for the CDR3: TGTGCCAGCAGCTTAGGCGGGGAAGAGACCCAGTACTTC. The whole variable domain, remainder taken from reference TRBV5-6 and TRBJ2-5, is DAGVTQSPTHLIKTRGQQVTLRCSPKSGHDTVSWYQQALGQGPQFIFQYYEEEERQRGNFPDRFSGHQFPNYSSELNVNALLLGDSALYLCASSLGGEETQYFGPGTRLLVL.

This clone showed up just once. CDR3 region: CATSRGGGPTDTQYF. The CDR3 nucleotides are TGTGCCACCAGCAGAGGGGGGGGGCCTACAGATACGCAGTATTTT. V usage is TRBV15 and J usage is TRBJ2-3, with a tentative D call TRBD2 (7 bases). Germline CDR1 is LNHNV and CDR2 is YYDKDF (reference sequence). Trimming shortened V by 1 base and J by 3 bases, and 11 bases separated the two germline ends. This CDR3 comprises 15 residues.

This chain links TRBV19 with TRBJ1-1, with D uncertain. V was clipped by 8 bases and J by 0 bases, with 13 bases between them. From germline, CDR1 is LNHDA and CDR2 SQIVND (reference sequence). CDR3 length equals 14 residues. CDR3 sequence (DNA): TGTGCCAGTCGGCTCGGAAATATGAACACTGAAGCTTTCTTT. Translating gives CASRLGNMNTEAFF.

V is TRBV10-1 and J is TRBJ1-3, with no clear D. The CDR3 contains 15 residues. V was clipped by 6 bases and J by 0 bases, with 12 bases between them. CDR1 is WNHNN, CDR2 SYGVQD, per germline (reference sequence). The CDR3 sequence is CASSDDANSGNTIYF. The CDR3 region has the DNA TGCGCCAGCAGCGACGACGCGAACTCTGGAAACACCATATATTTT.

This chain uses TRBV5-1 with TRBJ2-3; D might be TRBD2 (6 bases). The germline V and J ends were trimmed by 3 bases and 7 bases, with 15 bases remaining between them. This CDR3 has 14 amino acids. The germline CDR1 and CDR2 sequences are SGHRS and YFSETQ. As DNA, the CDR3 is TGCGCCAGCAGCTCCCGGGACTCCCTACATACGCAGTATTTT. Amino acids: CASSSRDSLHTQYF.

The CDR3 is CASSETAGDQPQHF. CDR3 bases: TGTGCCAGCAGTGAAACGGCAGGGGATCAGCCCCAGCATTTT. The chain is built from TRBV6-1 and TRBJ1-5; a possible D gene is TRBD1 (6 bases). Germline lookup yields CDR1 MNHNS and CDR2 SASEGT. Trimming left V 2 bases short and J 5 bases short, with 10 bases between. CDR3 length equals 14 residues.